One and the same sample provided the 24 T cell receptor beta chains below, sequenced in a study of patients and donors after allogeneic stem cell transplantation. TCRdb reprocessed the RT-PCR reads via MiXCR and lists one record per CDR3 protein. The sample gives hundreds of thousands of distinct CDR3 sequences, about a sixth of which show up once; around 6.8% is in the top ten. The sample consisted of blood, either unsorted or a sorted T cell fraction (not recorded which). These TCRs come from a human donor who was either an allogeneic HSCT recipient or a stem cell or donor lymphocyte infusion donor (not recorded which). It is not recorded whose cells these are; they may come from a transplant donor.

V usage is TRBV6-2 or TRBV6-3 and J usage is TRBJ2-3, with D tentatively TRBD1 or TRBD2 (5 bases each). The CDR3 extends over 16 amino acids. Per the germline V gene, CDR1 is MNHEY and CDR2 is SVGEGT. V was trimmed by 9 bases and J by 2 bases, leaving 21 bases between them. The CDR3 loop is CASTAWGRQLTDTQYF. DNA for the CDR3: TGTGCCAGTACTGCTTGGGGACGACAACTCACAGATACGCAGTATTTT.

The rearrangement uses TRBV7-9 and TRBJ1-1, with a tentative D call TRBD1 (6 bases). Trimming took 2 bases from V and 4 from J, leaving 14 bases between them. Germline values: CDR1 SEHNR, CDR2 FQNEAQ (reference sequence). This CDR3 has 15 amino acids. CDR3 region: CASSLIKGGGTEAFF. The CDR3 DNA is TGTGCCAGCAGCTTAATCAAGGGGGGGGGCACTGAAGCTTTCTTT.

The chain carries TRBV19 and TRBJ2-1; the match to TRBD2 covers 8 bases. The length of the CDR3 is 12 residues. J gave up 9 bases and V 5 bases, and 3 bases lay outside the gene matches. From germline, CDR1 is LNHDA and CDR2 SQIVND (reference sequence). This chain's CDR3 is CASSQLAGEQFF. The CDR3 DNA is TGTGCCAGTAGTCAGCTAGCGGGTGAGCAGTTCTTC.

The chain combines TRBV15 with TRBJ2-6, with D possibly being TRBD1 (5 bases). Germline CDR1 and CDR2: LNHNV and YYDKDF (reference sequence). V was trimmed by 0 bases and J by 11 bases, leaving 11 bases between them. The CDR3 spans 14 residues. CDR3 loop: CATSRDPQGYVLTF. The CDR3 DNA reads TGTGCCACCAGCAGAGACCCCCAGGGTTACGTCCTGACTTTC. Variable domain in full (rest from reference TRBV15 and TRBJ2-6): DAMVIQNPRYQVTQFGKPVTLSCSQTLNHNVMYWYQQKSSQAPKLLFHYYDKDFNNEADTPDNFQSRRPNTSFCFLDIRSPGLGDTAMYLCATSRDPQGYVLTFGAGSRLTVL.

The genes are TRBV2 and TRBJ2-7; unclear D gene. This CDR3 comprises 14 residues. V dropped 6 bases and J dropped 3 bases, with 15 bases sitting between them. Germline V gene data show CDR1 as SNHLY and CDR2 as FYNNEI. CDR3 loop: CASSSSPMLYEQYF. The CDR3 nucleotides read TGTGCCAGCAGCTCAAGCCCGATGCTCTACGAGCAGTACTTC.

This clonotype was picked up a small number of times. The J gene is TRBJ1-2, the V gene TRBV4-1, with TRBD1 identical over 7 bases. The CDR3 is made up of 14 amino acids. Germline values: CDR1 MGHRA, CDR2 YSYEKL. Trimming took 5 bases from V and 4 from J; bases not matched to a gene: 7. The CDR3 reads CASSGRQGLYGYTF. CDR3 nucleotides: TGCGCCAGCAGCGGACGACAGGGACTCTATGGCTACACCTTC.

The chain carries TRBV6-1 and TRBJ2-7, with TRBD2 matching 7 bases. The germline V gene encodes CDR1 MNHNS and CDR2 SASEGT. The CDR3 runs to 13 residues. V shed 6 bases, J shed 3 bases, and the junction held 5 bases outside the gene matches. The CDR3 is CASRTSLNYEQYF. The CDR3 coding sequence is TGTGCCAGCAGGACTAGCCTTAACTACGAGCAGTACTTC.

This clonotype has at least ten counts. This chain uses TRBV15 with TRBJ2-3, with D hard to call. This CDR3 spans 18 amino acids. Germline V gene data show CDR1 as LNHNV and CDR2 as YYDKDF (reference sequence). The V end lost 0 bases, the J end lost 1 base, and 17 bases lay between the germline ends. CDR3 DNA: TGTGCCACCAGCAGAGATGTTTTTCGCCTTCCGGGCACAGATACGCAGTATTTT. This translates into CATSRDVFRLPGTDTQYF.

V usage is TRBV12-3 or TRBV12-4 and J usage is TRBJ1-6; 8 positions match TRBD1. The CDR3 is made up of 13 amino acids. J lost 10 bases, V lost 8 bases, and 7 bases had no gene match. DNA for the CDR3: TGTGCCAGCTTCCAGGGGGCCGGCTCACCCCTCCACTTT. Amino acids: CASFQGAGSPLHF.

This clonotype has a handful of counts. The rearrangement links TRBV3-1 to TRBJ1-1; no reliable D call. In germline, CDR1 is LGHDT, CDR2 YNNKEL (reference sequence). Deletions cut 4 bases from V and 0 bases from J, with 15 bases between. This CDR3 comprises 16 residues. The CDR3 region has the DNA TGTGCCAGCAGCCGTTCCCCTCAGAAGGTGAACACTGAAGCTTTCTTT. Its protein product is CASSRSPQKVNTEAFF.

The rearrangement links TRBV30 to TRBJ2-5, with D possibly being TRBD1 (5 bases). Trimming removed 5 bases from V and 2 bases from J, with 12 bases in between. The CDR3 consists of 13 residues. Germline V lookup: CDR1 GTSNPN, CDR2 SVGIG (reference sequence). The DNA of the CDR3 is TGTGCCTGGGGGGCAGGTCTACAAGAGACCCAGTACTTC. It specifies CAWGAGLQETQYF. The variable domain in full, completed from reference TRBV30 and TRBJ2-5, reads SQTIHQWPATLVQPVGSPLSLECTVEGTSNPNLYWYRQAAGRGLQLLFYSVGIGQISSEVPQNLSASRPQDRQFILSSKKLLLSDSGFYLCAWGAGLQETQYFGPGTRLLVL.

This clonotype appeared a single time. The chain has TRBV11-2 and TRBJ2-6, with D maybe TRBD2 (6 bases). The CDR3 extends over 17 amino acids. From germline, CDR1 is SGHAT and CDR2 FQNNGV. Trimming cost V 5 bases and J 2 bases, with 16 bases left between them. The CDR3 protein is CASSRPGRLAGANVLTF. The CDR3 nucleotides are TGTGCCAGCAGCCGACCGGGCCGACTAGCTGGGGCCAACGTCCTGACTTTC.

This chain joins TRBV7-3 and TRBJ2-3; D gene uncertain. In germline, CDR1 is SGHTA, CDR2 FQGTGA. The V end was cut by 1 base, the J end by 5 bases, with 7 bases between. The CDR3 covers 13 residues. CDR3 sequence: CASSLIPEDTQYF. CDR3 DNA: TGTGCCAGCAGCTTAATTCCAGAAGATACGCAGTATTTT.

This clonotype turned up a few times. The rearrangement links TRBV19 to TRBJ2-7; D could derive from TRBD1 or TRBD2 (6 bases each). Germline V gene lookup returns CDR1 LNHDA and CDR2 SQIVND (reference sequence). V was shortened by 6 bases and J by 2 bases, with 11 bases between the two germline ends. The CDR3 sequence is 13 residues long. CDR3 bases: TGTGCCAGTAGAAAAGGGGGGACCTACGAGCAGTACTTC. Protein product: CASRKGGTYEQYF.

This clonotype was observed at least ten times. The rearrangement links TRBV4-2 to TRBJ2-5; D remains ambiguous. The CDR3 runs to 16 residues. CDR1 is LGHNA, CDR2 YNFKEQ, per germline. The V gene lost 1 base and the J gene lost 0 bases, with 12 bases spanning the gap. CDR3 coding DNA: TGTGCCAGCAGCCAAGGGCTGACTCCATACCAAGAGACCCAGTACTTC. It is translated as CASSQGLTPYQETQYF.

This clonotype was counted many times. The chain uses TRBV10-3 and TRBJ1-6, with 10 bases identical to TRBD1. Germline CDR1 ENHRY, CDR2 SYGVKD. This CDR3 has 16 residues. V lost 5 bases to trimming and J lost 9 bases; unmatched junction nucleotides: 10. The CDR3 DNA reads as TGTGCCATCAGTCACCAGGGACAGGGGAGAGGTTCACCCCTCCACTTT. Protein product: CAISHQGQGRGSPLHF.

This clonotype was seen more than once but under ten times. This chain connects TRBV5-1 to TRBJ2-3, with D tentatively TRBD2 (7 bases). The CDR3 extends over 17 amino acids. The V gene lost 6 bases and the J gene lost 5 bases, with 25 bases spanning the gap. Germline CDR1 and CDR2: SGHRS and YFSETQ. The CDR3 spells CASTGEGGPVRGDTQYF. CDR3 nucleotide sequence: TGCGCCAGCACAGGAGAGGGGGGGCCTGTTCGAGGAGATACGCAGTATTTT.

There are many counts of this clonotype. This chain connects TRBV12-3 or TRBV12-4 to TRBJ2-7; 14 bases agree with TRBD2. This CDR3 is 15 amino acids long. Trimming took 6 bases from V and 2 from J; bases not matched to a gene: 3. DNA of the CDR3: TGTGCCAGCAGCCGACTAGCGGGAGGGCCCTACGAGCAGTACTTC. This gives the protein CASSRLAGGPYEQYF.

Written as DNA, the CDR3 is TGTGCCAGCAGCTTAGATTGGGGACAGATCCCCTACAATGAGCAGTTCTTC. Its protein product is CASSLDWGQIPYNEQFF. The chain recombines TRBV11-2 with TRBJ2-1, with TRBD1 matching over 7 bases. The length of the CDR3 is 17 residues. V trimming: 0 bases; J trimming: 2 bases; junction bases outside the gene matches: 7. Looked up from germline, CDR1 is SGHAT and CDR2 is FQNNGV.

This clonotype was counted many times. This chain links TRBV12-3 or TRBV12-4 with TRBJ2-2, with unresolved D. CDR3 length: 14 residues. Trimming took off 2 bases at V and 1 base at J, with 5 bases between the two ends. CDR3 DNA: TGTGCCAGCAGTTTATGGCGGAACACCGGGGAGCTGTTTTTT. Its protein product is CASSLWRNTGELFF.

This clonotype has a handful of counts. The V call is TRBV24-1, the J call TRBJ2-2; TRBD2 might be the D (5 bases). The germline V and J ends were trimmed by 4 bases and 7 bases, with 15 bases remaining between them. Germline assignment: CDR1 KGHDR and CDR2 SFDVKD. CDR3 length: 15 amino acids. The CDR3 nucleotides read TGTGCCACCAGTGAAACTAGGCCGTCTGGCGGGGAGCTGTTTTTT. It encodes CATSETRPSGGELFF.

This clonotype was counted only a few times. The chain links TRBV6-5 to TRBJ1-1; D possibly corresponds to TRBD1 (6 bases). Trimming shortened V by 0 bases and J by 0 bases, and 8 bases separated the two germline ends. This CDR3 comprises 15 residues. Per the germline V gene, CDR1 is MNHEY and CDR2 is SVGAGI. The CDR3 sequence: CASSYSDRMNTEAFF. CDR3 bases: TGTGCCAGCAGTTACTCTGACAGGATGAACACTGAAGCTTTCTTT.

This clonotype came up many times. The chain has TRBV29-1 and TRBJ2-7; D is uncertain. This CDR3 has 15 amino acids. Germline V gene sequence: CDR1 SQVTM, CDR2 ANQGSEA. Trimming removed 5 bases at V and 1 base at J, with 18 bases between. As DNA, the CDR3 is TGCAGCGTTTCGACCCTCGGAATCCTGTCCTACGAGCAGTACTTC. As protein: CSVSTLGILSYEQYF.

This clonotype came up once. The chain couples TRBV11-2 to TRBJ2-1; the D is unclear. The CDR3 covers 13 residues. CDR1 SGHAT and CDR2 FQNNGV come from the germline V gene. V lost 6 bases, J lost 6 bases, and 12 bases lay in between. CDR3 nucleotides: TGTGCCAGCAGGCTCGGCGGAGTCAATGAGCAGTTCTTC. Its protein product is CASRLGGVNEQFF.